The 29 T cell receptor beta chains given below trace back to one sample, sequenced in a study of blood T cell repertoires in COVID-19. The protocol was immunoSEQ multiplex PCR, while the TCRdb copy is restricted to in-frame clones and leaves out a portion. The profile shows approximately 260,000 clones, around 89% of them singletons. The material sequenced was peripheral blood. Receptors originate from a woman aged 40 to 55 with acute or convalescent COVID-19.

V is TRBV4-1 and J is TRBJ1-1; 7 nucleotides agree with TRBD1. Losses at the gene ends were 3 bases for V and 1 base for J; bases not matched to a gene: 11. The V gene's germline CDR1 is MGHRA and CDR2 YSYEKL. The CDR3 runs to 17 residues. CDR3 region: CASSQPNRGVANTEAFF. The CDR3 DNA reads TGCGCCAGCAGCCAGCCTAACAGGGGAGTAGCGAACACTGAAGCTTTCTTT.

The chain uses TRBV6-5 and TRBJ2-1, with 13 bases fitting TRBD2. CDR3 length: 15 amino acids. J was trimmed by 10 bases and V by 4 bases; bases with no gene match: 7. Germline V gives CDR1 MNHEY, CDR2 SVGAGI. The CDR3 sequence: CASSSGLAGPLEQFF. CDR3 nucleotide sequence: TGTGCCAGCAGTTCGGGACTAGCGGGACCCCTGGAGCAGTTCTTC.

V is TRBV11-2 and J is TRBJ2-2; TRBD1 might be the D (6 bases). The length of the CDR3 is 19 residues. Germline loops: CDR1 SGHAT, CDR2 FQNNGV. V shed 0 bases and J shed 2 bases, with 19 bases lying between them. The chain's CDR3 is CASSLDGGQPSNNTGELFF. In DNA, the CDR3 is TGTGCCAGCAGCTTAGATGGAGGACAGCCTTCAAATAACACCGGGGAGCTGTTTTTT.

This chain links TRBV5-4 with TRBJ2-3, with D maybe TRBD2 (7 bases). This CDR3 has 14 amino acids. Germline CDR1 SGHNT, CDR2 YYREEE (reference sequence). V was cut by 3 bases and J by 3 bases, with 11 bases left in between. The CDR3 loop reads CASSSRGATDTQYF. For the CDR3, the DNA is TGTGCCAGCAGCTCTCGGGGGGCTACAGATACGCAGTATTTT.

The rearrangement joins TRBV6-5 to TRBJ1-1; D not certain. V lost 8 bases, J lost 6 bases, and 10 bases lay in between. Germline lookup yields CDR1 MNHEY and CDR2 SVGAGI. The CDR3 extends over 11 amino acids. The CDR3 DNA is TGTGCCAGCGAGGGAGGGTCTGAAGCTTTCTTT. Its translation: CASEGGSEAFF.

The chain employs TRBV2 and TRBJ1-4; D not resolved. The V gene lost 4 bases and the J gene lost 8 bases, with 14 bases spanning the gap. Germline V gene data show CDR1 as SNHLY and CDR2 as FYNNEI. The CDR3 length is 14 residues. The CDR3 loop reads CASSGGLSREKLFF. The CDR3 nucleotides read TGTGCCAGCAGTGGAGGCCTCTCACGGGAAAAACTGTTTTTT.

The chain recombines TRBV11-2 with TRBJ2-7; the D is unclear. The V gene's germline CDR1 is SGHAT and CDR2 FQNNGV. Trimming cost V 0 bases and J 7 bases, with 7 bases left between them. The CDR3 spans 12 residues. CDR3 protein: CASSLDVGEQYV. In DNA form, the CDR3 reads TGTGCCAGCAGCTTAGATGTCGGGGAGCAGTACGTC.

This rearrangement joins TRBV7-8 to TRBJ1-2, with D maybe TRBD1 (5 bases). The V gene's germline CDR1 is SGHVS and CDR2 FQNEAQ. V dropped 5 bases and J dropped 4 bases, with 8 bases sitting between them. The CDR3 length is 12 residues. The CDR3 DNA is TGTGCCAGCAGCCGGGACTTCTATGGCTACACCTTC. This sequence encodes CASSRDFYGYTF.

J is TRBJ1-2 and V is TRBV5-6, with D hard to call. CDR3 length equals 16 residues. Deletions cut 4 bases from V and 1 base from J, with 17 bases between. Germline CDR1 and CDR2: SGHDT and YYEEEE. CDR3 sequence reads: CASSPDIPDFNYGYTF. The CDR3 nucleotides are TGTGCCAGCAGCCCGGATATTCCCGACTTTAACTATGGCTACACCTTC.

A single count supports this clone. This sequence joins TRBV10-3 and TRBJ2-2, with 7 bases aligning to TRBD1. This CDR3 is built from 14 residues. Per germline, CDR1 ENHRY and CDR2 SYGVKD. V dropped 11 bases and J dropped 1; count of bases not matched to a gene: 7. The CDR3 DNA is TGTGCCGTCACAGGGGTCTGGAACACCGGGGAGCTGTTTTTT. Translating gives CAVTGVWNTGELFF.

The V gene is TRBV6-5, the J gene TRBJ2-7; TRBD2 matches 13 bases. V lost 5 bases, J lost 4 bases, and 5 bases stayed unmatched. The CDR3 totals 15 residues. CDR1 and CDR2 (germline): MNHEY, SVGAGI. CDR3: CASSRLAGGTYEQYV. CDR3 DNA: TGTGCCAGCAGTCGACTAGCGGGGGGTACTTACGAGCAGTACGTC.

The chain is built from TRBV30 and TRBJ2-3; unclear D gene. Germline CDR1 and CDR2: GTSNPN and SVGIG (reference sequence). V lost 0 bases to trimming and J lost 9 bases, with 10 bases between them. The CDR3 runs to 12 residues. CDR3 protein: CAWSVRSSTQYF. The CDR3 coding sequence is TGTGCCTGGAGTGTACGGTCTTCCACGCAGTATTTT.

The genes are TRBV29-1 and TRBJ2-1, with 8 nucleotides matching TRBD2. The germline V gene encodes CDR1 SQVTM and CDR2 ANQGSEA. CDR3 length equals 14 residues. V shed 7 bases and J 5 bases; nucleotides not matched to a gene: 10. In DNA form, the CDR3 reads TGCAGCGGGACACGAGCGGGGGCAAACAATGAGCAGTTCTTC. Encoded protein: CSGTRAGANNEQFF.

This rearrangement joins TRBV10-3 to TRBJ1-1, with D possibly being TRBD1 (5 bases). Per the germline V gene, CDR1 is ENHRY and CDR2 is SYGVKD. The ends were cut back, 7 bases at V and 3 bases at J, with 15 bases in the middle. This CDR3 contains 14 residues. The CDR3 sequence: CAINQKGWDTEAFF. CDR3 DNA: TGTGCCATCAATCAGAAGGGGTGGGACACTGAAGCTTTCTTT.

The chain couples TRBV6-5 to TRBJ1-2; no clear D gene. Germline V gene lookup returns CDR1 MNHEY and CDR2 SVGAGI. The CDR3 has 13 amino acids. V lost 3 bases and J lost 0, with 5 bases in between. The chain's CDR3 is CASSYGPNYGYTF. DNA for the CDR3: TGTGCCAGCAGTTATGGGCCTAACTATGGCTACACCTTC.

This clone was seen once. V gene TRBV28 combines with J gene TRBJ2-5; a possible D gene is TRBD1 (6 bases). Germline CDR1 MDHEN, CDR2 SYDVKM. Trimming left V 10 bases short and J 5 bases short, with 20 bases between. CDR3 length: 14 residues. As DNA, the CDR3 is TGTGCCACATTCCTGGGCAGGGGAACTGAGACCCAGTACTTC. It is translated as CATFLGRGTETQYF.

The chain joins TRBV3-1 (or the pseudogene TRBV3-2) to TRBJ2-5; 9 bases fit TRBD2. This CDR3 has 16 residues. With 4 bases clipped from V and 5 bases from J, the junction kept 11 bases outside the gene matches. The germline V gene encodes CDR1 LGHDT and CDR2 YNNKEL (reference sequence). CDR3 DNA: TGTGCCAGCAGCCTCAACGGAGCGGGGGGCCGGGAGACCCAGTACTTC. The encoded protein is CASSLNGAGGRETQYF.

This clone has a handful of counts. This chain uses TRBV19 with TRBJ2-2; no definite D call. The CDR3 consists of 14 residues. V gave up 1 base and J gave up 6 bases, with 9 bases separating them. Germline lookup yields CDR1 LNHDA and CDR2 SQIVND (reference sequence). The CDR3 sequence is CASSIVDRAGELFF. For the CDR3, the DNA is TGTGCCAGTAGTATAGTTGACCGGGCCGGGGAGCTGTTTTTT.

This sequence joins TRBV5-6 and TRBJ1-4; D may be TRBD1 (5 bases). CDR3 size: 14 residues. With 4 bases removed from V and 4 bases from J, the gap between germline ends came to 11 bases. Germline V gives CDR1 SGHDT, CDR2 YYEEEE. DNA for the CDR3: TGTGCCAGCAGCCTGGGCCAGGGTAATGAAAAACTGTTTTTT. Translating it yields CASSLGQGNEKLFF.

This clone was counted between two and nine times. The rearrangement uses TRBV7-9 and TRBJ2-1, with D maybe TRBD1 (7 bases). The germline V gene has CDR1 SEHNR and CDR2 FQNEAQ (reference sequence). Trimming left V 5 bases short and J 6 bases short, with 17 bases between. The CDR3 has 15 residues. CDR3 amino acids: CASSLDRRGFNEQFF. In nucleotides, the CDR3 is TGTGCCAGCAGCCTGGACAGGAGGGGTTTCAATGAGCAGTTCTTC.

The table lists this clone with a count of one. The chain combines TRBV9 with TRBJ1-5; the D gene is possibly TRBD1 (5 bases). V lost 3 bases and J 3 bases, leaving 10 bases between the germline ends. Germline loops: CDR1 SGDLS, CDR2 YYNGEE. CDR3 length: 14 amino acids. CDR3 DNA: TGTGCCAGCAGCGGAAGGGACTTCAATCAGCCCCAGCATTTT. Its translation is CASSGRDFNQPQHF.

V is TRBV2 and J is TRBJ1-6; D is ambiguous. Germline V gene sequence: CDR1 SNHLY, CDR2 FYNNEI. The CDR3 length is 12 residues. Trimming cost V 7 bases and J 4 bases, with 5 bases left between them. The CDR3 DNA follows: TGTGCCAGCATCGGGTATAATTCACCCCTCCACTTT. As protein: CASIGYNSPLHF.

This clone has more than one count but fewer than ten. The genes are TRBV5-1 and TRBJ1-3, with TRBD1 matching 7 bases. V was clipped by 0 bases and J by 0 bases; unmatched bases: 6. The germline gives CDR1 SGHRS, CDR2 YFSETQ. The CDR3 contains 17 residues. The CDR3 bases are TGCGCCAGCAGCTTGGCAAGGACAGGCAGCTCTGGAAACACCATATATTTT. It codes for CASSLARTGSSGNTIYF.

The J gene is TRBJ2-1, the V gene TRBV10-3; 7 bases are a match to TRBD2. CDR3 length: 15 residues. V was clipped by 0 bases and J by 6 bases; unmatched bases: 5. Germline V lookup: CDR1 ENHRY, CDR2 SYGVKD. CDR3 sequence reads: CAISESIAGVNEQFF. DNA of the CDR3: TGTGCCATCAGTGAGTCGATTGCGGGAGTCAATGAGCAGTTCTTC.

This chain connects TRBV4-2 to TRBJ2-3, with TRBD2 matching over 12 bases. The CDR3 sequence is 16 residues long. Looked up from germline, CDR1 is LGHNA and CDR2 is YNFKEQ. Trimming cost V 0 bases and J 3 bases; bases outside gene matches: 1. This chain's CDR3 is CASSQETSGGTDTQYF. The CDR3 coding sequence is TGTGCCAGCAGCCAAGAAACTAGCGGGGGGACAGATACGCAGTATTTT.

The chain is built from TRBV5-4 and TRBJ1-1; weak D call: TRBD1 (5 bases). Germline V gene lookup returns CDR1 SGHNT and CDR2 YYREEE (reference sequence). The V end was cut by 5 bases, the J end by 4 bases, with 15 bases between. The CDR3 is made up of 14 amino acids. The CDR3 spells CASSAPGRLTEAFF. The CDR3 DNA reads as TGTGCCAGCAGTGCCCCAGGGAGGCTCACTGAAGCTTTCTTT.

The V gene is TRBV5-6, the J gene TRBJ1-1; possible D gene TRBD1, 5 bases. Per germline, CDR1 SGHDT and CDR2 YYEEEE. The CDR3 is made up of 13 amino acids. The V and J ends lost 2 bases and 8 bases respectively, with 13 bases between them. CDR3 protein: CASSLYEGAEAFF. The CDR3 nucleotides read TGTGCCAGCAGCTTATATGAAGGGGCAGAAGCTTTCTTT. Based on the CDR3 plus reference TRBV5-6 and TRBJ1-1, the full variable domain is DAGVTQSPTHLIKTRGQQVTLRCSPKSGHDTVSWYQQALGQGPQFIFQYYEEEERQRGNFPDRFSGHQFPNYSSELNVNALLLGDSALYLCASSLYEGAEAFFGQGTRLTVV.

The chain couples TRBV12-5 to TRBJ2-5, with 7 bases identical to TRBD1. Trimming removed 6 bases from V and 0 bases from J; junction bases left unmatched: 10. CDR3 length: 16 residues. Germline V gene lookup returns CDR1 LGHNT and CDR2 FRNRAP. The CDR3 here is CASGLTGEWYQETQYF. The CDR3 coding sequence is TGTGCTAGTGGACTTACAGGGGAGTGGTACCAAGAGACCCAGTACTTC.

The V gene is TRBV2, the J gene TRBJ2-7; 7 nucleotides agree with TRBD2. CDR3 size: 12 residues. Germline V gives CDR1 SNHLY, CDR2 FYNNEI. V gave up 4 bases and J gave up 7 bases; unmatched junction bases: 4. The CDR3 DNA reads TGTGCCAGCAGTGGTGGGGGGGAAGAGCAGTACGTC. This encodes CASSGGGEEQYV.